Detailed here is one T cell receptor beta chain. As yet, its antigen is unknown. This record comes from a study of graft-versus-host responses after intestinal transplantation. Across the whole study: Anti-thymocyte globulin served as induction for all recipients, who then took tacrolimus and steroids for about 3 years.

TCRdb's table, derived via immunoSEQ multiplex PCR, lists solely in-frame clones and lacks some. The sample has approximately 89,000 clones, roughly 93% seen once; the top ten hold 1% to 1.4%. The study's findings and limits: Present in recipient marrow, GvH clones included some that appeared first in ileum or blood.

Looked up from germline, CDR1 is MNHNY and CDR2 is SVGAGI (reference sequence). This CDR3 has 13 amino acids. V lost 6 bases to trimming and J lost 2 bases, with 8 bases between them. Here the sequenced sample was unstimulated CD8+ T cells sorted from spleen or lymph node cells, taken before transplant. The origin of this receptor is a human donor who was the organ donor for an intestinal transplant. This rearrangement joins TRBV6-6 to TRBJ1-5, with a possible D match to TRBD1 (6 bases). The CDR3 sequence is CASSWGRNQPQHF. CDR3 coding DNA: TGTGCCAGCAGCTGGGGGCGCAATCAGCCCCAGCATTTT.